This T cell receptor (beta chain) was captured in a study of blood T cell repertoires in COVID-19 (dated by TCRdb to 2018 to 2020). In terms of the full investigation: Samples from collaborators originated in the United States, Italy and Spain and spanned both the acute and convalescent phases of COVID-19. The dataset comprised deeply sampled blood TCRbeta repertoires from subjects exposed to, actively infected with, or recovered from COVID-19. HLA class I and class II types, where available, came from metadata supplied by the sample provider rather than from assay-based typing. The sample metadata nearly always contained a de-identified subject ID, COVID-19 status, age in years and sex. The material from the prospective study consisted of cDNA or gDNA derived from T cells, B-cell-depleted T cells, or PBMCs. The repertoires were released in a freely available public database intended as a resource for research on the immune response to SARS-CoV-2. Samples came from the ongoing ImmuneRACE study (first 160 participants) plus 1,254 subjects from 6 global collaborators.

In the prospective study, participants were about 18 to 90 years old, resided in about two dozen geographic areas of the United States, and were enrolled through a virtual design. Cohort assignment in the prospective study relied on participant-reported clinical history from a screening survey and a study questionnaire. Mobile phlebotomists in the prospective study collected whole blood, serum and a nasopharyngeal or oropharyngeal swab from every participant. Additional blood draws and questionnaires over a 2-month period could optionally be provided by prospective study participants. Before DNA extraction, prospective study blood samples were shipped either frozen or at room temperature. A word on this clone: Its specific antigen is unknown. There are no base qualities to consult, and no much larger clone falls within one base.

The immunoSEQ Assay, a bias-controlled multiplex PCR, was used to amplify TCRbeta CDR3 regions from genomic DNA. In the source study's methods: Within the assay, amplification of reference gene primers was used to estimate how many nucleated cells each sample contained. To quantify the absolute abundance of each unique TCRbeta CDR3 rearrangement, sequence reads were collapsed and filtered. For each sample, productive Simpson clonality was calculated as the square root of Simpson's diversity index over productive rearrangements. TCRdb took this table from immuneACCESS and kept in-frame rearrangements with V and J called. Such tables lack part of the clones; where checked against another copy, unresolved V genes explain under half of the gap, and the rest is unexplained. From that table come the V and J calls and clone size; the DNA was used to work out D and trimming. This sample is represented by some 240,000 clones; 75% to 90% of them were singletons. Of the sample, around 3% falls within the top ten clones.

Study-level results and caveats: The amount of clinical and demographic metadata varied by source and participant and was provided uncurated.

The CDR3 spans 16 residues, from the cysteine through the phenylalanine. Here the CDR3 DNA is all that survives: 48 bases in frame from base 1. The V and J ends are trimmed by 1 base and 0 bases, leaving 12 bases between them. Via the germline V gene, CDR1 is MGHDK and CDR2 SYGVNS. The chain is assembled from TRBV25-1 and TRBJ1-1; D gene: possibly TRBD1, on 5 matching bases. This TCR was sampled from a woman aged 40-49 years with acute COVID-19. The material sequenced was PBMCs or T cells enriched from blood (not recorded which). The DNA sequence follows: TGTGCCAGCAGTGAATTTGGAGGGGCCATGAACACTGAAGCTTTCTTT. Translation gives CASSEFGGAMNTEAFF.